These T cell receptor beta chains were read from a single sample in a study of cytomegalovirus exposure and HLA in healthy donors. TCRdb keeps only in-frame clones here, not all; method: immunoSEQ multiplex PCR. The table has about 98,000 clones, under 85% seen once; the top ten hold around 3.6%. The sequencing input was PBMCs. These receptors came from a female donor in good health and CMV-seropositive. Each CDR3 is given with its conserved first and last residue.

cdr3_length	v_call	j_call	cdr3_aa
16	TRBV7-9	TRBJ1-3	CASSLDRAYSGNTIYF
15	TRBV7-6	TRBJ1-5	CASSPRGVVGEPQHF
12	TRBV6-5	TRBJ2-7	CASRQSVGGQYF
12	TRBV6-6	TRBJ2-7	CASRDTVGEQYF
17	TRBV11-2	TRBJ2-1	CASSLRLAGVRGDEQFF
13	TRBV10-2	TRBJ2-5	CASNWRGWETQYF
16	TRBV15	TRBJ2-7	CATSRDLAGGLYEQYF
15	TRBV7-6	TRBJ1-1	CASSWRSDRHTEAFF
14	TRBV7-9	TRBJ2-7	CASSLGQALYEQYF
16	TRBV7-2	TRBJ1-5	CASSLKGQVGLQPQHF
12	TRBV29-1	TRBJ1-2	CSVGYSNYGYTF
15	TRBV9	TRBJ2-2	CASSAGLASTGELFF
19	TRBV14	TRBJ2-1	CASSQDPGPAGSSYNEQFF
15	TRBV29-1	TRBJ1-1	CSVEDQTGWYTEAFF